A selection of T cell receptor beta chains follows, all from one sample in a study of shared clonotypes between healthy human individuals. Clones were read by immunoSEQ multiplex PCR, and TCRdb kept only the in-frame ones, dropping some. The sample has roughly 700,000 clones; 90% are singletons. Sequenced input: memory CD8+ T cells from PBMCs. These receptors all stem from a man between 18 and 35 years old in good health. Some clones in this sample may be carry-over from other donors' samples. Both conserved end residues are part of each CDR3. D genes are given only for firm matches. Expanded clones are given a class, and other clones once, few, many or no size at all.

d_call	v_call	j_call	clone_size	cdr3_nt	cdr3_aa
.	TRBV19	TRBJ1-3	.	TGTGCCAGTAGTATTTCCCGAACCCACTCTGGAAACACCATATATTTT	CASSISRTHSGNTIYF
.	TRBV4-3	TRBJ2-1	.	TGCGCCAGCAGCCAAGGGGGCTACAATGAGCAGTTCTTC	CASSQGGYNEQFF
.	TRBV28	TRBJ1-1	few	TGTGCCAGCAGCCCAGAGACCATGAACACTGAAGCTTTCTTT	CASSPETMNTEAFF
.	TRBV2	TRBJ1-1	.	TGTGCCAGCAGCCGTCTTGAAGCTTTCTTT	CASSRLEAFF
.	TRBV5-1	TRBJ2-2	.	TGCGCCAGCGGGGAGAAGCTCTCGGCCACCGGGGAGCTGTTTTTT	CASGEKLSATGELFF
.	TRBV28	TRBJ2-3	.	TGTGCCAGCAGTCCATGGGACTCCTCCGAAACGCAGTATTTT	CASSPWDSSETQYF
TRBD1	TRBV5-6	TRBJ2-3	.	TGTGCCAGCAGCGGGCCCCGGGACAGGGCTCGTCGGGCGCAGTATTTT	CASSGPRDRARRAQYF
TRBD1	TRBV13	TRBJ2-1	once	TGTGCCAGCAGCTCCCGGGACAGGGTCCATGAGCAGTTCTTC	CASSSRDRVHEQFF
.	TRBV6-5	TRBJ1-3	once	TGTGCCAGCAGGGTCCGGGACACCCGGGGCACCATATATTTT	CASRVRDTRGTIYF
.	TRBV28	TRBJ2-1	.	TGTGCCAGCAGTTTATTACAGTTGAATGAGCAGTTCTTC	CASSLLQLNEQFF
.	TRBV27	TRBJ2-5	.	TGTGCCAGCAGCAAACAGGCGTGGGAGACCCAGTACTTC	CASSKQAWETQYF
TRBD2	TRBV7-6	TRBJ2-2	.	TGTGCCAGCAGCTTAGAAGCTTCCGGGACTAGTGACGACGGGGAGCTGTTTTTT	CASSLEASGTSDDGELFF
.	TRBV27	TRBJ1-2	.	TGTGCCAGCAGTCCACGGGACGGACCGAGCTATGGCTACACCTTC	CASSPRDGPSYGYTF
.	TRBV29-1	TRBJ1-2	.	TGCAGCGTTAATAAGCCCCCATTCGGCTACACCTTC	CSVNKPPFGYTF
.	TRBV5-1	TRBJ1-1	.	TGCGCCAGCAGCTTCGCGGTGAACACTGAAGCTTTCTTT	CASSFAVNTEAFF
.	TRBV19	TRBJ1-3	.	TGTGCCCTGGCGGTTGGAAACACCATATATTTT	CALAVGNTIYF
TRBD2	TRBV28	TRBJ2-1	once	TGTGCCAGCAGTTTACGGCTAGCGGGAGGATCACGGTCCTACAATGAGCAGTTCTTC	CASSLRLAGGSRSYNEQFF
.	TRBV7-3	TRBJ2-7	.	TGTGCCAGCAGCCTGGACTTCCAGGGTGACGAGCAGTACTTC	CASSLDFQGDEQYF
.	TRBV28	TRBJ2-1	.	TGTGCCAGCAGTTTATTTGCAGGGGACTACAATGAGCAGTTCTTC	CASSLFAGDYNEQFF
.	TRBV19	TRBJ1-5	.	TGTGCCAGTACTGGGTTTTGGAGCAATCAGCCCCAGCATTTT	CASTGFWSNQPQHF
.	TRBV28	TRBJ2-7	.	TGTGCCAGCGGCTTGGAGCGGGCCAACTCGGCCTACGAGCAGTACTTC	CASGLERANSAYEQYF
TRBD1	TRBV4-1	TRBJ2-7	.	TGCGCCAGCAGCCCCCTAAGCCTCACTGGGACAGGGTCCGACGAGCAGTACTTC	CASSPLSLTGTGSDEQYF
TRBD1	TRBV4-1	TRBJ2-1	.	TGCGCCAGCAGCCTGCTGACAGGGCACAATGAGCAGTTCTTC	CASSLLTGHNEQFF
.	TRBV11-2	TRBJ2-7	.	TGTGCCAGCAGCTTTCACGAGCAGTACTTC	CASSFHEQYF
.	TRBV21-1	TRBJ2-7	.	TGTGCCAGCGCCGACAGGGGCTCTGGATACGAGCAGTACTTC	CASADRGSGYEQYF
.	TRBV6-6	TRBJ2-1	.	TGTGCCAGCAGTTACGGATCGCGGAATGAGCAGTTCTTC	CASSYGSRNEQFF
.	TRBV2	TRBJ1-1	once	TGTGCCACTAAAGGGAAGATATCCATGAACACTGAAGCTTTCTTT	CATKGKISMNTEAFF
.	TRBV15	TRBJ2-4	.	TGTGCCACCAGCAGAGATCTCTCCGGGGCCAAAAACATTCAGTACTTC	CATSRDLSGAKNIQYF
.	TRBV5-1	TRBJ1-1	.	TGCGCCAGCAGCCTCGTTAGTCAATTCGGGACTGAAGCTTTCTTT	CASSLVSQFGTEAFF
.	TRBV28	TRBJ2-7	.	TGTGCCAGCAGTTTCATCGGGCAGGACGAGCAGTACTTC	CASSFIGQDEQYF
TRBD2	TRBV5-1	TRBJ2-7	.	TGCGCCAGCAGCTTGGTGGCTAGCGGGAGCACCGAGCAGTACTTC	CASSLVASGSTEQYF
TRBD1	TRBV28	TRBJ2-1	.	TGTGCCAGCAGTCCCTTATCTACGTCGGACAGGATAGACCAGTTCTTC	CASSPLSTSDRIDQFF
.	TRBV6-1	TRBJ2-2	.	TGTGCCAGCAGCCGCCGGGGCGCGGACACCGGGGAGCTGTTTTTT	CASSRRGADTGELFF
TRBD1	TRBV27	TRBJ1-5	.	TGTGCCAGCAGTTCGCGACAGGGGCCCGGCGGGGATCAGCCCCAGCATTTT	CASSSRQGPGGDQPQHF
TRBD2	TRBV27	TRBJ2-3	.	TGTGCCAGCAGACCCCTAGCGGGCGTCGCGACAGTACGAATCACAGATACGCAGTATTTT	CASRPLAGVATVRITDTQYF
TRBD1	TRBV7-8	TRBJ2-7	.	TGTGCCAGCAGGGAGGGACAGGGACCGAGACACTACGAGCAGTACTTC	CASREGQGPRHYEQYF
.	TRBV14	TRBJ1-4	few	TGTGCCAGCAGCCCCAGGAATGAAAAACTGTTTTTT	CASSPRNEKLFF
.	TRBV19	TRBJ2-7	.	TGTGCCAGTAGTATGGATTGGGGCAGTCGGGACTACGAGCAGTACTTC	CASSMDWGSRDYEQYF
.	TRBV28	TRBJ2-3	.	TGTGCCAGCAGTGGCCGCAGCGGCCCCCCAGGCACGCAGTATTTT	CASSGRSGPPGTQYF
.	TRBV7-9	TRBJ2-7	.	TGTGCCAGCAGCTTTTCCCCCGGGGTTCTGGGAGGTCCGCCCTACGAGCAGTACTTC	CASSFSPGVLGGPPYEQYF
TRBD1	TRBV19	TRBJ2-7	once	TGTGCCAGTAGTATCGGGGACAGGGGCTACGAGCAGTACTTC	CASSIGDRGYEQYF
TRBD1	TRBV11-2	TRBJ1-6	.	TGTGCCAGCAGCGCCGGGACAGGGGTGGATTCACCCCTCCACTTT	CASSAGTGVDSPLHF
.	TRBV27	TRBJ2-1	once	TGTGCCAGCAGTGACCTCGGACGGACCTACAATGAGCAGTTCTTC	CASSDLGRTYNEQFF
TRBD2	TRBV10-3	TRBJ2-1	.	TGTGCCATCAGGGGAACTAGCGGGGCCTCCTACAATGAGCAGTTCTTC	CAIRGTSGASYNEQFF
TRBD2	TRBV11-1	TRBJ2-1	.	TGTGCCAGCAGCTTCCCCTCCGCGGCGACTAGCGGGTTCTACAATGAGCAGTTCTTC	CASSFPSAATSGFYNEQFF
.	TRBV7-9	TRBJ1-4	.	TGTGCCAGCAGCTTAGGGTGGAGGGCTCGGGATGAAAAACTGTTTTTT	CASSLGWRARDEKLFF
.	TRBV19	TRBJ2-2	once	TGTGCCAGTAGCGGCTTGAACACCGGGGAGCTGTTTTTT	CASSGLNTGELFF
TRBD1	TRBV19	TRBJ1-1	.	TGTGCCAGTAGTATGCAGGGGGCGGCCACTGAAGCTTTCTTT	CASSMQGAATEAFF
TRBD2	TRBV27	TRBJ2-2	few	TGTGCCAGCACATCACGACTAGCGGGTAAAACCGGGGAGCTGTTTTTT	CASTSRLAGKTGELFF
.	TRBV27	TRBJ2-1	.	TGTGCCAGCAGTTCTGCCGGCTACAATGAGCAGTTCTTC	CASSSAGYNEQFF
.	TRBV27	TRBJ2-7	.	TGTGCCAGCAGTTTGGGTCTACCTCACGAGCAGTACTTC	CASSLGLPHEQYF
TRBD1	TRBV29-1	TRBJ2-1	.	TGCAGCGTGCCCCGGGACAGGGGATGGAACAATGAGCAGTTCTTC	CSVPRDRGWNNEQFF
.	TRBV28	TRBJ2-7	.	TGTGCCAGCAGTTATCGGGACCTTCGACCTCAGGACGAGCAGTACTTC	CASSYRDLRPQDEQYF